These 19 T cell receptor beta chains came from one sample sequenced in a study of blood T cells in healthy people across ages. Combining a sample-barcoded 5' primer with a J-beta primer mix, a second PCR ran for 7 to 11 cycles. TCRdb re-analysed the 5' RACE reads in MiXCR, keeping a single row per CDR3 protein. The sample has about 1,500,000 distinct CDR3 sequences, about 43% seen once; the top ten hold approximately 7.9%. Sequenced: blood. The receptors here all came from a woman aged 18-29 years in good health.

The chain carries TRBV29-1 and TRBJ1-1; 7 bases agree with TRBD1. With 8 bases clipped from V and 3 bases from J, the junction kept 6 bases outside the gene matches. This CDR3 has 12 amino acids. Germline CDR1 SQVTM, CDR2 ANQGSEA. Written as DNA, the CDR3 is TGCAGCACCAGACAGGGATACACTGAAGCTTTCTTT. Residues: CSTRQGYTEAFF.

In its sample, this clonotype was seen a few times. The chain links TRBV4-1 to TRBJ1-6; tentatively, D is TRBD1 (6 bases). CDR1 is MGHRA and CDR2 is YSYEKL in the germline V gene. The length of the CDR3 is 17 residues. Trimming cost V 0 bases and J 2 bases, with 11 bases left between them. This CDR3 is CASSQEGRDTYNSPLHF. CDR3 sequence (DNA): TGCGCCAGCAGCCAAGAAGGACGGGACACCTATAATTCACCCCTCCACTTT.

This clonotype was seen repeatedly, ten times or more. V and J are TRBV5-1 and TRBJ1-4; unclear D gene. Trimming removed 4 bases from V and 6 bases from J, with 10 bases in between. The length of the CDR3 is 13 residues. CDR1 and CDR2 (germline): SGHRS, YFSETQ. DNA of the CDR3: TGCGCCAGCAGCCCCGACACGGATGAAAAACTGTTTTTT. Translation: CASSPDTDEKLFF. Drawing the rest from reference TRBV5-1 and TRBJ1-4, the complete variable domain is KAGVTQTPRYLIKTRGQQVTLSCSPISGHRSVSWYQQTPGQGLQFLFEYFSETQRNKGNFPGRFSGRQFSNSRSEMNVSTLELGDSALYLCASSPDTDEKLFFGSGTQLSVL.

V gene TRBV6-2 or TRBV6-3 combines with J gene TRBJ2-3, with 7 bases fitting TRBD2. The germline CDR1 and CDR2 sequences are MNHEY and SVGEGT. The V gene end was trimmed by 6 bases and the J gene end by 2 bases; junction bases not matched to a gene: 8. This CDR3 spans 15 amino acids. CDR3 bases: TGTGCCAGCAGAGAGCGGGGCGCACCCACAGATACGCAGTATTTT. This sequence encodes CASRERGAPTDTQYF.

The chain's CDR3 is CATTPGSANTDTQYF. CDR3 DNA sequence: TGTGCCACAACCCCGGGGAGCGCAAACACAGATACGCAGTATTTT. The V gene is TRBV6-2 or TRBV6-3, the J gene TRBJ2-3, with TRBD2 as a possible D gene (5 bases). This CDR3 region has 15 residues. Germline V gene lookup returns CDR1 MNHEY and CDR2 SVGEGT. V lost 10 bases, J lost 2 bases, and 19 bases lay in between.

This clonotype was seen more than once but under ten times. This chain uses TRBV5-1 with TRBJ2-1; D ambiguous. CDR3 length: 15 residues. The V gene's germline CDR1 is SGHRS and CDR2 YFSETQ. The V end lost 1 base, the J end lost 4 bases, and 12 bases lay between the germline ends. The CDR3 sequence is CASSLFSGEYNEQFF. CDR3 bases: TGCGCCAGCAGCTTGTTTTCTGGCGAGTACAATGAGCAGTTCTTC.

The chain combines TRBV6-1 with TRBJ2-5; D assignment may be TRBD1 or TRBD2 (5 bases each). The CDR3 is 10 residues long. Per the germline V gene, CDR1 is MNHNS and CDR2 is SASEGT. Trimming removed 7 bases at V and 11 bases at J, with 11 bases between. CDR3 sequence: CASTGTGQYF. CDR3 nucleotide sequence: TGTGCCAGCACAGGGACGGGGCAGTACTTC.

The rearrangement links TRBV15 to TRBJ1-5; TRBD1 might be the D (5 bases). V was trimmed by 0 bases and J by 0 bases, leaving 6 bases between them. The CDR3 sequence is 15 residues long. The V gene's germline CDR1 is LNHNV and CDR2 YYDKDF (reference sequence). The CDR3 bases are TGTGCCACCAGCAGAGAGGGGCTTAGCAATCAGCCCCAGCATTTT. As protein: CATSREGLSNQPQHF.

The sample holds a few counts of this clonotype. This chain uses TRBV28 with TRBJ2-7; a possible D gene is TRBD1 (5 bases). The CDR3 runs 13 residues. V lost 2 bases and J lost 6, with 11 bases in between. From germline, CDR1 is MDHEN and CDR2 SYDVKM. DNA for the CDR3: TGTGCCAGCAGTTTACAGGGTTTGGGCGAGCAGTACTTC. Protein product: CASSLQGLGEQYF.

CDR3 DNA: TGTGCCAGGAGGGCCCAACAGGGTACGAGGCAGCCCCAGCATTTT. This encodes CARRAQQGTRQPQHF. The gene calls are TRBV6-9 and TRBJ1-5; possibly TRBD1 for D (6 bases). Trimming stripped 9 bases from V and 7 bases from J, with 22 bases between. Germline CDR1 MNHGY, CDR2 SVAAGI. This CDR3 has 15 residues.

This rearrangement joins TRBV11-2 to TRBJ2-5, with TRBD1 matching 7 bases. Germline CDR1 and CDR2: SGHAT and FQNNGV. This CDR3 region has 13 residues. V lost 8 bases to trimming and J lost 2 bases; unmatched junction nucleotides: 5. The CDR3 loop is CASRDSPQETQYF. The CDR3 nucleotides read TGTGCCAGCCGGGACAGCCCTCAAGAGACCCAGTACTTC.

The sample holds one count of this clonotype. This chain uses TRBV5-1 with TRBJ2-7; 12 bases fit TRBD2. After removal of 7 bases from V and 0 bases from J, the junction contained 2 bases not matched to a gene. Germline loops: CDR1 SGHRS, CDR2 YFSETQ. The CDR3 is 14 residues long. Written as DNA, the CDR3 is TGCGCCAGCGGGGGACTAGCGGGCTCCTACGAGCAGTACTTC. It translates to CASGGLAGSYEQYF.

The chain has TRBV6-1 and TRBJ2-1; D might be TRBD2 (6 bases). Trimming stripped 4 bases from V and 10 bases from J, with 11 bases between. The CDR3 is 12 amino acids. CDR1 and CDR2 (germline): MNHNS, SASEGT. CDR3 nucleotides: TGTGCCAGCAGTGGGGGACTCTGGGAGCAGTTCTTC. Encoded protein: CASSGGLWEQFF.

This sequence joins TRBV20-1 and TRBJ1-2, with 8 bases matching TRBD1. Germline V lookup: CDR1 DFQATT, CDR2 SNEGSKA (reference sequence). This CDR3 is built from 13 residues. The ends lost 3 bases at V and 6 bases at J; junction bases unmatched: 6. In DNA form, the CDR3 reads TGCAGTGCTAGGGTCCAGGGGGCGAATGGCTACACCTTC. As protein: CSARVQGANGYTF.

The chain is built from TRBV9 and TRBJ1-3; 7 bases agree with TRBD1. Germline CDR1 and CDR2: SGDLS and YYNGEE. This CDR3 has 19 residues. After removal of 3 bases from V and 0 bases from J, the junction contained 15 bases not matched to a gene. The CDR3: CASSERASDRAGSGNTIYF. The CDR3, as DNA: TGTGCCAGCAGCGAGAGAGCATCCGACAGGGCGGGCTCTGGAAACACCATATATTTT.

The CDR3 DNA is TGCAGTGCTAGAGTGGGGTTTGGGTTAACTAATGAAAAACTGTTTTTT. Its translation: CSARVGFGLTNEKLFF. The rearrangement joins TRBV20-1 to TRBJ1-4; no clear D gene. Between the trimmed V and J ends, which lost 1 base and 1 base, there was a span of 13 bases. Per germline, CDR1 DFQATT and CDR2 SNEGSKA (reference sequence). This CDR3 is built from 16 residues.

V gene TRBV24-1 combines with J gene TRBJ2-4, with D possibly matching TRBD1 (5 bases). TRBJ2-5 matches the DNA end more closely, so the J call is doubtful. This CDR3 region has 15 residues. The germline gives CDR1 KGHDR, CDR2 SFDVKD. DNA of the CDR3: TGTGCCACCAGTGATTCCCGACAGCCCCAAGAGACCCAGTACTTC. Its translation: CATSDSRQPQETQYF.

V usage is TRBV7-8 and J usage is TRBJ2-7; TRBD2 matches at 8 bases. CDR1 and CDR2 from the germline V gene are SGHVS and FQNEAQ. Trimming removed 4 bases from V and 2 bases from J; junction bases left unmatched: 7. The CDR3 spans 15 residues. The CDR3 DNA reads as TGTGCCAGCAGCTACTTTGCGGGGGGAACCTACGAGCAGTACTTC. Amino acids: CASSYFAGGTYEQYF. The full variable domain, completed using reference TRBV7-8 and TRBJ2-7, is GAGVSQSPRYKVAKRGQDVALRCDPISGHVSLFWYQQALGQGPEFLTYFQNEAQLDKSGLPSDRFFAERPEGSVSTLKIQRTQQEDSAVYLCASSYFAGGTYEQYFGPGTRLTVT.

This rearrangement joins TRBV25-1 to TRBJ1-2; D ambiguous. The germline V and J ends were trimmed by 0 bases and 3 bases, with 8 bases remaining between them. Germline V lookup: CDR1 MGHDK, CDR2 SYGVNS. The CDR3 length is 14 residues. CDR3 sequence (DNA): TGTGCCAGCAGTGAATACGCGGGAGACTATGGCTACACCTTC. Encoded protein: CASSEYAGDYGYTF.